This T cell receptor (beta chain) came from a study of response to subunit inactivated influenza vaccine. TCRdb independently ran MiXCR on the RT-PCR reads; one entry per CDR3 protein. The sample includes 700,000 to 900,000 distinct CDR3 sequences, around 21% of them seen just once. This clonotype was sampled from a man between 45 and 60 years old who received an inactivated influenza vaccine. Sequenced material: PBMCs from blood, taken around 5 days after vaccination.

CDR3: CSARTPSGPGNQPQHF. The CDR3 DNA sequence: TGCAGTGCTAGAACTCCCTCGGGACCAGGCAATCAGCCCCAGCATTTT. This sequence joins TRBV20-1 and TRBJ1-5; possible D gene TRBD1, 5 bases. The CDR3 has 16 residues. Germline CDR1 DFQATT, CDR2 SNEGSKA (reference sequence). The V end lost 2 bases, the J end lost 2 bases, and 16 bases lay between the germline ends.